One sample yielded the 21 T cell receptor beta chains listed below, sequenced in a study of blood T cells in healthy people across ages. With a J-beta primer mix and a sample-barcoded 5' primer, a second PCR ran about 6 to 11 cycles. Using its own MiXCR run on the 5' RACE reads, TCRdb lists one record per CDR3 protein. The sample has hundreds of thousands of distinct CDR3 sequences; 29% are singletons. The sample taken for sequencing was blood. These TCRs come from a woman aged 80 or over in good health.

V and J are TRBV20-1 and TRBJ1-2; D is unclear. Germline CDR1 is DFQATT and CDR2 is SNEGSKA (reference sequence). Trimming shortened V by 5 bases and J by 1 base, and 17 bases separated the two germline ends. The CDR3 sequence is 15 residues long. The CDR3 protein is CSAVFAGFNNYGYTF. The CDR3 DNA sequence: TGCAGTGCTGTTTTTGCGGGATTTAATAACTATGGCTACACCTTC.

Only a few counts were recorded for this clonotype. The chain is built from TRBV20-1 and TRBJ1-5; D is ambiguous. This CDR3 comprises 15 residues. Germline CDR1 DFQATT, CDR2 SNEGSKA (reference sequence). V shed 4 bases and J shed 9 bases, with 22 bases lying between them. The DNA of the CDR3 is TGCAGTGCTACCCGGACCCTCTCAAGAAGCGGGCCCCAGCATTTT. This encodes CSATRTLSRSGPQHF.

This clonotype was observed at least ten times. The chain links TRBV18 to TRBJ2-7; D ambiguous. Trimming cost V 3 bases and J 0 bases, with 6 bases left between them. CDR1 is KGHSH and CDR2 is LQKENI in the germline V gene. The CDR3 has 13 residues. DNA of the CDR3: TGTGCCAGCTCACCGTCGGCCTCCTACGAGCAGTACTTC. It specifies CASSPSASYEQYF.

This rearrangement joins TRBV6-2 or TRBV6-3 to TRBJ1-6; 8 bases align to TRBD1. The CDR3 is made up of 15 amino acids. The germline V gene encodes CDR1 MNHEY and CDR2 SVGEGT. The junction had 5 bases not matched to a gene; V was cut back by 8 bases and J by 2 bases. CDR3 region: CASVDREAYNSPLHF. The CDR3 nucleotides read TGTGCCAGCGTGGACAGGGAAGCCTATAATTCACCCCTCCACTTT.

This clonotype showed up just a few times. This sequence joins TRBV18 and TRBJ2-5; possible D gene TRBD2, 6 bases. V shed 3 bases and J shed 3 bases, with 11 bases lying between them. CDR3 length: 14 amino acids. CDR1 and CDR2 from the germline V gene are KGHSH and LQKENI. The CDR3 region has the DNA TGTGCCAGCTCACCTGCCCGGGGGAAAGAGACCCAGTACTTC. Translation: CASSPARGKETQYF.

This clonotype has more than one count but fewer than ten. The CDR3 coding sequence is TGTGCCAGCAGCGCACAGAGTACGGGGCAAAAACTGTTTTTT. It encodes CASSAQSTGQKLFF. The chain links TRBV11-2 to TRBJ1-4; a possible D gene is TRBD1 (5 bases). The germline gives CDR1 SGHAT, CDR2 FQNNGV. Trimming took off 5 bases at V and 9 bases at J, with 16 bases between the two ends. This CDR3 has 14 amino acids.

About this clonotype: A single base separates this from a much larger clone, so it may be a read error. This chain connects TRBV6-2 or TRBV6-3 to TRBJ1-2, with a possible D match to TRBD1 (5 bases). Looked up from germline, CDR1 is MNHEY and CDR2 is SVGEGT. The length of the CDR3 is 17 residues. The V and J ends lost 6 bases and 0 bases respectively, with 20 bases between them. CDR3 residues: CASSFLPDGGANYGYTF. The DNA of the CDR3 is TGTGCCAGCAGCTTCCTCCCGGACGGGGGAGCTAACTATGGCTACACCTTC.

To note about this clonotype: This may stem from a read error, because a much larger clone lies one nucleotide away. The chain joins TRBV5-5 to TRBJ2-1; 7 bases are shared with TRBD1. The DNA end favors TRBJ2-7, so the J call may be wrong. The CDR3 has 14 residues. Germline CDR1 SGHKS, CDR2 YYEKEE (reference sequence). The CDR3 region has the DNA TGTGCCAGCAGCCTGGGACAGAGAGTAAATGAGCAGTACTTC. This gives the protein CASSLGQRVNEQYF.

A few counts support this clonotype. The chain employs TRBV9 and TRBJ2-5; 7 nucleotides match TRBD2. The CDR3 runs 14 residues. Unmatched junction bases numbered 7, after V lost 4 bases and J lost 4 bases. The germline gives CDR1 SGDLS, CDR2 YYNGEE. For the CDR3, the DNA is TGTGCCAGCAGCTGCGGGGGTAGCCTAGAGACCCAGTACTTC. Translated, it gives CASSCGGSLETQYF.

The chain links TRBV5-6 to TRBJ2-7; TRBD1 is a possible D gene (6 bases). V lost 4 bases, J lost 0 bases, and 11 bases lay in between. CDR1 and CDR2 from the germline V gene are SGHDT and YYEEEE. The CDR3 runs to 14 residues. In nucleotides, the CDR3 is TGTGCCAGCAGCCTAGACAGGATCTCCTACGAGCAGTACTTC. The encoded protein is CASSLDRISYEQYF. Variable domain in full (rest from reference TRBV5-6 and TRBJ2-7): DAGVTQSPTHLIKTRGQQVTLRCSPKSGHDTVSWYQQALGQGPQFIFQYYEEEERQRGNFPDRFSGHQFPNYSSELNVNALLLGDSALYLCASSLDRISYEQYFGPGTRLTVT.

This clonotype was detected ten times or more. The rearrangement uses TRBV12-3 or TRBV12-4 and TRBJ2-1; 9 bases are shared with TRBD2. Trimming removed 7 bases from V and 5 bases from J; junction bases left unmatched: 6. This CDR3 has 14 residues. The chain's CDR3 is CASTSRLADNEQFF. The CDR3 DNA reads TGTGCCAGCACATCACGACTAGCGGACAATGAGCAGTTCTTC.

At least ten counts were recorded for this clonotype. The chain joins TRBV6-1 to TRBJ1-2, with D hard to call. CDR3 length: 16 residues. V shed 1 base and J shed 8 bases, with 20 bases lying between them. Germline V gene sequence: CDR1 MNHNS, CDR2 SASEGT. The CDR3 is CASSEGFTRKNGGYTF. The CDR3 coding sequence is TGTGCCAGCAGTGAAGGTTTCACAAGGAAGAACGGAGGCTACACCTTC.

CDR3 coding DNA: TGTGCCAGCTCACCCCCTGGCGGGGGGTACAATGAGCAGTTCTTC. Amino acid sequence: CASSPPGGGYNEQFF. This chain joins TRBV18 and TRBJ2-1; 8 positions match TRBD2. The trim removed 3 bases at V and 4 bases at J, leaving 5 bases unmatched. Germline V gene sequence: CDR1 KGHSH, CDR2 LQKENI. The CDR3 runs to 15 residues.

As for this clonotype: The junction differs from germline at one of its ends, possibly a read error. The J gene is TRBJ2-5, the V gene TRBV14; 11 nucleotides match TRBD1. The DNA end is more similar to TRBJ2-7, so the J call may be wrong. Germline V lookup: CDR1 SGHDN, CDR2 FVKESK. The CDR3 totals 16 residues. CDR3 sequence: CTSSQSSGTGGYEQYF. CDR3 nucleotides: TGTACCAGCAGCCAATCGTCCGGGACAGGGGGGTACGAGCAGTACTTC.

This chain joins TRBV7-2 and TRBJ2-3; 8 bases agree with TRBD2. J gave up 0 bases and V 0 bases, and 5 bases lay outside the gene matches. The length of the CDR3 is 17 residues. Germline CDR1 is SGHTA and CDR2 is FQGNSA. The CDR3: CASSLASGGPSTDTQYF. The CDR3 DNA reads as TGTGCCAGCAGCTTAGCGTCGGGGGGGCCAAGCACAGATACGCAGTATTTT.

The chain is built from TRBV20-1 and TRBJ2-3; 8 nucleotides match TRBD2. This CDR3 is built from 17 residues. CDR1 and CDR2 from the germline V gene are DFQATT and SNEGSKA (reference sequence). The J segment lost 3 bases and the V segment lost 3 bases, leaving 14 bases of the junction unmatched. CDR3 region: CSASDGGQRGKTDTQYF. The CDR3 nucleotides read TGCAGTGCTAGTGATGGGGGTCAGCGGGGGAAAACAGATACGCAGTATTTT.

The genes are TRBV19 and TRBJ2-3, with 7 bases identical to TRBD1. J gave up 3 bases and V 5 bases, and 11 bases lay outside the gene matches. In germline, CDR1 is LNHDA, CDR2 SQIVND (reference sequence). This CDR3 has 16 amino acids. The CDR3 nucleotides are TGTGCCAGTAGTTTACGACAGGGTGGTCGAACAGATACGCAGTATTTT. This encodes CASSLRQGGRTDTQYF.

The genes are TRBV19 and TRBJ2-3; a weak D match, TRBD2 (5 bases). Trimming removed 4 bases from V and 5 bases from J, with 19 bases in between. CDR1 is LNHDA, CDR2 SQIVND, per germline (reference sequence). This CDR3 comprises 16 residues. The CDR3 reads CASSSQRIIAGDTQYF. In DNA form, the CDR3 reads TGTGCCAGTAGTAGCCAGCGTATCATCGCGGGAGATACGCAGTATTTT.

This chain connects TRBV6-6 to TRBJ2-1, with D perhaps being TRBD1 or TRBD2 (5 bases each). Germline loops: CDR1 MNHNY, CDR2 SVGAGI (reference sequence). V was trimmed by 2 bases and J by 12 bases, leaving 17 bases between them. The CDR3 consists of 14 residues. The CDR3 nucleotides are TGTGCCAGCAGTTACGGGGACGCTAGGGATCGGCAGTTCTTC. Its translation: CASSYGDARDRQFF.

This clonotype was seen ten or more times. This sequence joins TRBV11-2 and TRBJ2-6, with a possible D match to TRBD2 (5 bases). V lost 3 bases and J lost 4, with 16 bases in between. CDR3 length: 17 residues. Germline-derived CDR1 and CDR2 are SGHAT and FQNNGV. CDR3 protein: CASSFYWVTGGANVLTF. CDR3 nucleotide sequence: TGTGCCAGCAGCTTTTATTGGGTAACGGGGGGGGCCAACGTCCTGACTTTC.

CDR3 coding DNA: TGTGCCAGCAGTGTATTAAGACAGGGAATAGGCCAAGAGACCCAGTACTTC. The encoded protein is CASSVLRQGIGQETQYF. The genes are TRBV12-3 or TRBV12-4 and TRBJ2-5; 7 nucleotides align to TRBD1. The CDR3 is 17 amino acids. Trimming took 5 bases from V and 1 from J; bases not matched to a gene: 13.